This TCR beta chain originates from a study of cytomegalovirus exposure and HLA in healthy donors. Whole-study context: In a later analysis, the roughly 120 validation repertoires were reported to have used the same platform as the roughly 700 first-cohort repertoires.

Overall study results and limits: Rare TCR sequences predominated, though certain public TCRs were found in many donors. The listing of some 170 TCR beta chains classed them as cytomegalovirus-associated. In vitro confirmation showed a few CMV-associated chains to be CMV antigen specific.

J lost 0 bases, V lost 5 bases, and 4 bases had no gene match. The germline gives CDR1 LNHDA, CDR2 SQIVND (reference sequence). The CDR3 is made up of 16 amino acids. Comment on this clone: The target antigen is unknown.

Sequencing used immunoSEQ multiplex PCR; TCRdb keeps in-frame clones, though not all of them. The table records tens of thousands of clones, around 90% of them present only once. The sequenced material came from PBMCs. The clonotype originates from a woman under 40 in good health and CMV-seronegative. The chain combines TRBV19 with TRBJ1-5; TRBD1 aligns across 10 bases. As DNA, the CDR3 is TGTGCCAGTAGTCCCTGGGACAGGGGTAGCAATCAGCCCCAGCATTTT. Translated: CASSPWDRGSNQPQHF.